A selection of T cell receptor beta chains follows, all from one sample in a study of shared clonotypes between healthy human individuals. Produced via immunoSEQ multiplex PCR; TCRdb's table is partial and in-frame only. The sample has some 1,100,000 clones; around three quarters are singletons. The sample consisted of memory CD4+ T cells from PBMCs. These TCRs come from a man aged 18 to 29 in good health. Some clones in this sample may be carry-over from other donors' samples. Each CDR3 is given with its conserved first and last residue. The D gene is left open where the match is weak. Not every row has a clone size; where given, it reads once, few, many or a size class.

TRBJ2-1,NA,TRBV11-2,NA,TGTGCCAGCAGCTTTAGTCGCAATGAGCAGTTCTTC,CASSFSRNEQFF
TRBJ2-7,NA,TRBV4-1,NA,TGCGCCAGCAGCTTCGGTAGGGGGGGCTCCTACGAGCAGTACTTC,CASSFGRGGSYEQYF
TRBJ2-7,NA,TRBV5-5,few,TGTGCCAGCAGCCAATCCTCCTACGAGCAGTACTTC,CASSQSSYEQYF
TRBJ2-2,NA,TRBV27,NA,TGTGCCAGCAGTTTTTGGGACGGGGAGCTGTTTTTT,CASSFWDGELFF
TRBJ2-7,NA,TRBV6-6,NA,TGTGCCAGCCACCCCGGGCGGGCCTCCTACGAGTGGCAGTACTTC,CASHPGRASYEWQYF
TRBJ2-2,NA,TRBV2,once,TGTGCCAGCAGTGAAACCCGGGGAAAGGGGGCCGGGGAGCTGTTTTTT,CASSETRGKGAGELFF
TRBJ2-4,TRBD1,TRBV7-3,NA,TGTGCCAGCAGCTTAACGGGGGACAGATTAGGCAAAAACATTCAGTACTTC,CASSLTGDRLGKNIQYF
TRBJ2-1,TRBD1,TRBV9,NA,TGTGCCAGCAGCGTAGCTTTACGGGACAGGGGTTCCAATGAGCAGTTCTTC,CASSVALRDRGSNEQFF
TRBJ2-1,TRBD2,TRBV5-1,NA,TGCGCCAGCAGCTTCGGGACTAGCGGAGAGCAGTTCTTC,CASSFGTSGEQFF
TRBJ2-2,NA,TRBV6-5,NA,TGTGCCAGCACCGCGGACAGACCGAACACCGGGGAGCTGTTTTTT,CASTADRPNTGELFF
TRBJ1-5,NA,TRBV19,many,TGTGCCAGTACGGGGTATAGCAATCAGCCCCAGCATTTT,CASTGYSNQPQHF
TRBJ1-5,NA,TRBV6-1,few,TGTGCCAGCAGTGAAGCATATGGGGGGTGGGATCAGCCCCAGCATTTT,CASSEAYGGWDQPQHF
TRBJ1-2,NA,TRBV7-9,NA,TGTGCCAGCAGCTTGGGGGGAGACTATGGCTACACCTTC,CASSLGGDYGYTF
TRBJ2-2,TRBD2,TRBV9,NA,TGTGCCAGCAGCCCTCGGACTAGCGGGGAGTCGGACACCGGGGAGCTGTTTTTT,CASSPRTSGESDTGELFF
TRBJ2-3,TRBD1,TRBV5-6,NA,TGTGCCAGCAGTTTGGAGACAGGGGGCTTAGATACGCAGTATTTT,CASSLETGGLDTQYF
TRBJ1-2,NA,TRBV21-1,NA,TGTGCCAGCAGCATGGGTCTGGGGCAGCCCATTAACTATGGCTACACCTTC,CASSMGLGQPINYGYTF
TRBJ2-7,NA,TRBV15,NA,TGTGCCACCAGCAGGGGACTTTACCCCGGTCCGGACGAGCAGTACTTC,CATSRGLYPGPDEQYF
TRBJ2-5,TRBD2,TRBV5-1,NA,TGCGCCAGCAGGCGGACTAGCGGTCTTCGGGAGACCCAGTACTTC,CASRRTSGLRETQYF
TRBJ1-2,NA,TRBV6-6,NA,TGTGCCAGCAGTAATTTCAACCACAGGGACGGCTACACCTTC,CASSNFNHRDGYTF
TRBJ2-3,NA,TRBV4-1,once,TGCGCCAGCAGCCAAGATGGGGCTAGTGCAGATACGCAGTATTTT,CASSQDGASADTQYF
TRBJ2-7,NA,TRBV30,NA,TGTGCCTGGAGCGAGGGCCTCCGGCACGAGCAGTACTTC,CAWSEGLRHEQYF
TRBJ1-5,NA,TRBV5-1,NA,TGCGCCAGCAGCTTCGGCAGTGGGGAGCCCCAGCATTTT,CASSFGSGEPQHF
TRBJ2-4,NA,TRBV4-1,NA,TGCGCCAGCAGCCTACTAACAGGACGGGGTTCTCGAGTGCTAGCCAAAAACATTCAGTACTTC,CASSLLTGRGSRVLAKNIQYF
TRBJ1-2,NA,TRBV7-2,NA,TGTGCCAGCAGCTTAAGTGGGGGCGAATATGGCTACACCTTC,CASSLSGGEYGYTF
TRBJ2-7,NA,TRBV11-1,NA,TGTGCCAGCAGCAGAGGGGAAGTCTCCTACGAGCAGTACTTC,CASSRGEVSYEQYF
TRBJ2-7,NA,TRBV7-3,NA,TGTGCCAGCAGCTTTTCAGTCTTAGGGGAGCAGTACTTC,CASSFSVLGEQYF
TRBJ2-1,NA,TRBV2,once,TGTGCCAGCGCCGGACTTAGCAATGAGCAGTTCTTC,CASAGLSNEQFF
TRBJ1-4,NA,TRBV9,NA,TGTGCCAGCAGCCTGGGACCGTCTAATGAAAAACTGTTTTTT,CASSLGPSNEKLFF
TRBJ2-3,TRBD1,TRBV7-6,NA,TGTGCCAGCAGCGTACAGGGGGCGGATACGCAGTATTTT,CASSVQGADTQYF
TRBJ1-3,NA,TRBV14,NA,TGTGCCAGCAGCCAAGCACGGGACACCTCTGGAAACACCATATATTTT,CASSQARDTSGNTIYF
TRBJ1-5,NA,TRBV19,NA,TGTGCCAGTAGTATAGATATTTTGAGCAATCAGCCCCAGCATTTT,CASSIDILSNQPQHF